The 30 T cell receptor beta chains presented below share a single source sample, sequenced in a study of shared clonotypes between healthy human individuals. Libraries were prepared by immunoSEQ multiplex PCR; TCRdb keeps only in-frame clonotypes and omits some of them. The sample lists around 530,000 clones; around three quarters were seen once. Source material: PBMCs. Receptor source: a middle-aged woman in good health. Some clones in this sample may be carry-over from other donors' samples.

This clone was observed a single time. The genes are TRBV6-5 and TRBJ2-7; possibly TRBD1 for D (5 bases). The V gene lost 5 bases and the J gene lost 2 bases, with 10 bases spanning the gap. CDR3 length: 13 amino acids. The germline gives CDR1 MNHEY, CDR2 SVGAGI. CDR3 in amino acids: CASSPTATYEQYF. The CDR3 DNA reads TGTGCCAGCAGTCCGACAGCCACCTACGAGCAGTACTTC.

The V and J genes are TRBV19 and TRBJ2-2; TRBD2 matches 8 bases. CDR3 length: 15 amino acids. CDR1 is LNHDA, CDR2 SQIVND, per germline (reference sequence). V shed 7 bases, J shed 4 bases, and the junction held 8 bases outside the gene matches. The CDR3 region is CASTLSGSGTGELFF. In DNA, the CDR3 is TGTGCCAGTACCCTAAGCGGGAGTGGCACCGGGGAGCTGTTTTTT.

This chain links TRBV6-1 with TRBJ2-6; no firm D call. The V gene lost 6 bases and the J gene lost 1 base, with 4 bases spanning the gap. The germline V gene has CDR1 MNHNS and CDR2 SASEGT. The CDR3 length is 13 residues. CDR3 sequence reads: CASRVSGANVLTF. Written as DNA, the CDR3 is TGTGCCAGCAGGGTTTCTGGGGCCAACGTCCTGACTTTC.

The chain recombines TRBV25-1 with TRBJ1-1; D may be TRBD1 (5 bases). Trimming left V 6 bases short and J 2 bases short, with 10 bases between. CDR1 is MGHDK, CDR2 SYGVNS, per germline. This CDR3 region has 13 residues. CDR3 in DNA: TGTGCCAGCAGAGCCGGGGACAACACTGAAGCTTTCTTT. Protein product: CASRAGDNTEAFF.

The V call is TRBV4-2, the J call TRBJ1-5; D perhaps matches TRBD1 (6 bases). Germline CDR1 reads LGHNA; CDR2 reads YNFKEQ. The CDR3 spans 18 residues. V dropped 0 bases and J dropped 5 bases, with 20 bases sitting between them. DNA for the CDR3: TGTGCCAGCAGCCAAGATTGGGCGGGGGGGGCCGGATATCAGCCCCAGCATTTT. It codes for CASSQDWAGGAGYQPQHF.

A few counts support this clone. CDR3 coding DNA: TGCGCCAGTACGAATACAGGGGTACAAGAGACCCAGTACTTC. Its protein is CASTNTGVQETQYF. V and J are TRBV5-1 and TRBJ2-5; TRBD1 agrees at 7 bases. With V trimmed by 8 bases and J by 2 bases, 9 bases remained unmatched. CDR1 is SGHRS, CDR2 YFSETQ, per germline. The CDR3 loop spans 14 amino acids.

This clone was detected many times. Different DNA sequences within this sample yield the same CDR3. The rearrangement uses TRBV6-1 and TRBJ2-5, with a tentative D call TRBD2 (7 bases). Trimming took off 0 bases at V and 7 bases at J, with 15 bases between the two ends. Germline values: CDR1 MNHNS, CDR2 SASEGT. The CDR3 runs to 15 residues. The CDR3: CASSEAEGGLGTQYF. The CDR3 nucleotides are TGTGCCAGCAGTGAAGCGGAGGGGGGGTTAGGGACCCAGTACTTC.

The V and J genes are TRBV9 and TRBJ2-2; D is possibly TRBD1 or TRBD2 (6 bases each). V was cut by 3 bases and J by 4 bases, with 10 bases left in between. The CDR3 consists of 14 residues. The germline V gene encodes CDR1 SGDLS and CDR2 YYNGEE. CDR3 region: CASSAKGGTGELFF. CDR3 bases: TGTGCCAGCAGCGCTAAGGGGGGCACCGGGGAGCTGTTTTTT.

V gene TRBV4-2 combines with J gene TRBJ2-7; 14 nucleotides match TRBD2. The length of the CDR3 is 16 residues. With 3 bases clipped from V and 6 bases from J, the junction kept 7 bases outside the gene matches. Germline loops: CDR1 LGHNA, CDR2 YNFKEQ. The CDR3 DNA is TGTGCCAGCAGCCAGGGACTAGCGGGAGTAGTAGCCGAGCAGTACTTC. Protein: CASSQGLAGVVAEQYF.

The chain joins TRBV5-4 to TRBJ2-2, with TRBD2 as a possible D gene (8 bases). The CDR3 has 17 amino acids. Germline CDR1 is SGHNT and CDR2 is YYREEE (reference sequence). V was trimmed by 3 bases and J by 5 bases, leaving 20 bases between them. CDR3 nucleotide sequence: TGTGCCAGCAGCTACGAACTAGCGGCAGGGGGGACCGGGGAGCTGTTTTTT. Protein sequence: CASSYELAAGGTGELFF. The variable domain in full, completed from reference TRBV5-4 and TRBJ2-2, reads ETGVTQSPTHLIKTRGQQVTLRCSSQSGHNTVSWYQQALGQGPQFIFQYYREEENGRGNFPPRFSGLQFPNYSSELNVNALELDDSALYLCASSYELAAGGTGELFFGEGSRLTVL.

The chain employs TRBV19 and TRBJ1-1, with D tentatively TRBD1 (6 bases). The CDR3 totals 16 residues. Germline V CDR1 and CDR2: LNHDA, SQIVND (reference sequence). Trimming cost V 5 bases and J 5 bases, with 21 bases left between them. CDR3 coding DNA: TGTGCCAGTAGTTTGACCATCGGACAGCCTGGGACTGAAGCTTTCTTT. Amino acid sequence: CASSLTIGQPGTEAFF. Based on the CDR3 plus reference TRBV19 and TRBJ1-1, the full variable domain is DGGITQSPKYLFRKEGQNVTLSCEQNLNHDAMYWYRQDPGQGLRLIYYSQIVNDFQKGDIAEGYSVSREKKESFPLTVTSAQKNPTAFYLCASSLTIGQPGTEAFFGQGTRLTVV.

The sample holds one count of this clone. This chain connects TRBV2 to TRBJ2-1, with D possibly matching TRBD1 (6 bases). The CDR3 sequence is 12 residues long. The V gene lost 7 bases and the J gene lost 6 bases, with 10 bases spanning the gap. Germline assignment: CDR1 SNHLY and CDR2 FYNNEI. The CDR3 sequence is CASKAGVNEQFF. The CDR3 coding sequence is TGTGCCAGCAAAGCAGGGGTCAATGAGCAGTTCTTC. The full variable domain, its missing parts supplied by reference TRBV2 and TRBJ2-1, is EPEVTQTPSHQVTQMGQEVILRCVPISNHLYFYWYRQILGQKVEFLVSFYNNEISEKSEIFDDQFSVERPDGSNFTLKIRSTKLEDSAMYFCASKAGVNEQFFGPGTRLTVL.

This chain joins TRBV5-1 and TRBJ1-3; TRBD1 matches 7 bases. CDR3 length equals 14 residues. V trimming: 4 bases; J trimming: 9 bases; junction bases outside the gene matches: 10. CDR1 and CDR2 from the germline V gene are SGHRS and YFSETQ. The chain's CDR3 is CASSPGQAEGTIYF. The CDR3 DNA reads TGCGCCAGCAGCCCTGGACAGGCGGAGGGCACCATATATTTT.

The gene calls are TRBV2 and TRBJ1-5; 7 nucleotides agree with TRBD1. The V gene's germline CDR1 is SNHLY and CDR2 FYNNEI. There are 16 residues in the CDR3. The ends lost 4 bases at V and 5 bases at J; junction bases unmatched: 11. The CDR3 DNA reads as TGTGCCAGCAGTGGAGCGGGTGGGCAGGGGGATCAGCCCCAGCATTTT. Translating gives CASSGAGGQGDQPQHF.

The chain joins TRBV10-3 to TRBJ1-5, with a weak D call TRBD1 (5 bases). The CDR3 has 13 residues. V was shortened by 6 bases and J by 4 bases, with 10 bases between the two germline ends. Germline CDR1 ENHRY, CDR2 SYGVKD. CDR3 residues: CAIREGWNQPQHF. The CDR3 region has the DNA TGTGCCATCAGGGAGGGGTGGAATCAGCCCCAGCATTTT.

CDR3 nucleotide sequence: TGTGCCAGCAGTTCATTAGCGGGCTGGAGAACAGATACGCAGTATTTT. Its protein product is CASSSLAGWRTDTQYF. The chain carries TRBV27 and TRBJ2-3, with 7 bases lining up with TRBD2. The ends lost 4 bases at V and 3 bases at J; junction bases unmatched: 10. Germline V gene sequence: CDR1 MNHEY, CDR2 SMNVEV (reference sequence). The CDR3 consists of 16 residues.

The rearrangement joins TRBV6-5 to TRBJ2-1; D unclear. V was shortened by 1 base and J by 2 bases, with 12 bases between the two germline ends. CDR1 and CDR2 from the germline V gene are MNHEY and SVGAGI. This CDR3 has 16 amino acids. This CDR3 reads CASSYYAVTAYNEQFF. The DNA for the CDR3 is TGTGCCAGCAGTTACTATGCGGTTACGGCCTACAATGAGCAGTTCTTC.

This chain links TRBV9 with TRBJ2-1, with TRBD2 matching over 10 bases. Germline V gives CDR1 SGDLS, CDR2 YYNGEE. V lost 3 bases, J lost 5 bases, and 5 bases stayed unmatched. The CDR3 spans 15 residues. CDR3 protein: CASSGGLASDNEQFF. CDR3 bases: TGTGCCAGCAGCGGGGGACTAGCGTCAGACAATGAGCAGTTCTTC. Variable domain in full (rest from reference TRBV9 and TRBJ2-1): DSGVTQTPKHLITATGQRVTLRCSPRSGDLSVYWYQQSLDQGLQFLIQYYNGEERAKGNILERFSAQQFPDLHSELNLSSLELGDSALYFCASSGGLASDNEQFFGPGTRLTVL.

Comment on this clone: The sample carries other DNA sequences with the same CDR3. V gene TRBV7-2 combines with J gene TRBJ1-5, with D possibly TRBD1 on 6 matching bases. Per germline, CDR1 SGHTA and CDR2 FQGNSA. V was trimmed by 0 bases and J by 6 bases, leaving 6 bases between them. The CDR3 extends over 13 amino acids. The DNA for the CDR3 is TGTGCCAGCAGCTTAGCAGGGGGTCAGCCCCAGCATTTT. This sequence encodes CASSLAGGQPQHF.

The CDR3 loop reads CASSSGAGAADEQFF. The CDR3 region has the DNA TGTGCCAGCAGCTCAGGAGCGGGAGCGGCCGATGAGCAGTTCTTC. V is TRBV2 and J is TRBJ2-1; 8 bases are shared with TRBD2. V shed 6 bases, J shed 8 bases, and the junction held 12 bases outside the gene matches. Per germline, CDR1 SNHLY and CDR2 FYNNEI. The CDR3 runs 15 residues.

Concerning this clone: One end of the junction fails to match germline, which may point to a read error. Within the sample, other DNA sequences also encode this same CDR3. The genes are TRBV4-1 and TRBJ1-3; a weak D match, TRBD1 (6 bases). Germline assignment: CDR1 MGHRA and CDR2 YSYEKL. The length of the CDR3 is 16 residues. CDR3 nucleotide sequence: TGCGCCAGCAGCCAATCTACCGGGGGCCCTGGGAACACCATATATTTT. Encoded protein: CASSQSTGGPGNTIYF.

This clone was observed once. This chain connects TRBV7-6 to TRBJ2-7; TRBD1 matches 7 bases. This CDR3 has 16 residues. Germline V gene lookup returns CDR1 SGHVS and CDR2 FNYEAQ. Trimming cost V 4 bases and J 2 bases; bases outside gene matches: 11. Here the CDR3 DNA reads TGTGCCAGCAGCTGGAACCTTTCAGGGGGAACCTACGAGCAGTACTTC. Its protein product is CASSWNLSGGTYEQYF. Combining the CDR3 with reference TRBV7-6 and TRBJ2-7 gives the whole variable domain GAGVSQSPRYKVTKRGQDVALRCDPISGHVSLYWYRQALGQGPEFLTYFNYEAQQDKSGLPNDRFSAERPEGSISTLTIQRTEQRDSAMYRCASSWNLSGGTYEQYFGPGTRLTVT.

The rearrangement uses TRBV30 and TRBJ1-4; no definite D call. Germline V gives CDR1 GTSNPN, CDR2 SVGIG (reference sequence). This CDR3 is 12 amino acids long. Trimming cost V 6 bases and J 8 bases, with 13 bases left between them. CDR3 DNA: TGTGCCTGTTTATCTTTACGAGAAAAACTGTTTTTT. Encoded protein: CACLSLREKLFF.

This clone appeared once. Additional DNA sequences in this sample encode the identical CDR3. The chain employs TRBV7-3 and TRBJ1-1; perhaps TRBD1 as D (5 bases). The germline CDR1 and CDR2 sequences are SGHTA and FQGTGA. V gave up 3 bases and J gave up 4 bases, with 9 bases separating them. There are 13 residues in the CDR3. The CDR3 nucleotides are TGTGCCAGCAGCTTTGGGGGAAGCACTGAAGCTTTCTTT. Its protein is CASSFGGSTEAFF.

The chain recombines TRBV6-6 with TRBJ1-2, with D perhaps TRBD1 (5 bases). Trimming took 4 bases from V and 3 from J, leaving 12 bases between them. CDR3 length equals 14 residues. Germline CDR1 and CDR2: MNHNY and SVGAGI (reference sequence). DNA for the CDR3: TGTGCCAGCAGTTCACACCAGGGTGACTATGGCTACACCTTC. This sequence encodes CASSSHQGDYGYTF.

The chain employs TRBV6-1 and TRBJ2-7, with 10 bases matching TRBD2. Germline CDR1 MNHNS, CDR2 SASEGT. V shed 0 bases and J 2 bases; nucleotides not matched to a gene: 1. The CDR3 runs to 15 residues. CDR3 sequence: CASSEAGTSAYEQYF. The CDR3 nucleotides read TGTGCCAGCAGTGAAGCTGGGACTAGCGCCTACGAGCAGTACTTC.

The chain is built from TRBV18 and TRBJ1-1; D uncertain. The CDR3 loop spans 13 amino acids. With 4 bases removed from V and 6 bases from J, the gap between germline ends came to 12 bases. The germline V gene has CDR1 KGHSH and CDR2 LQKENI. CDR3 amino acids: CASSREDWAEAFF. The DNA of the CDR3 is TGTGCCAGCTCACGCGAAGATTGGGCTGAAGCTTTCTTT.

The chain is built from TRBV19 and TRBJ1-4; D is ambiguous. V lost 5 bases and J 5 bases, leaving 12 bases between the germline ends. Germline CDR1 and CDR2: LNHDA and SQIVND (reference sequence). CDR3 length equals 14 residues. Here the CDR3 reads CASSPTVQNEKLFF. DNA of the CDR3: TGTGCCAGTAGTCCCACGGTCCAGAATGAAAAACTGTTTTTT.

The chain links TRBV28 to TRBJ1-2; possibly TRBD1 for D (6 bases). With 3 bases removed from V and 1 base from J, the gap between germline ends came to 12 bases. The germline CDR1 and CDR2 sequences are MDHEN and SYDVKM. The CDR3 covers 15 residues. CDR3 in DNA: TGTGCCAGCAGTTTTGGGGGGCCCCTTAACTATGGCTACACCTTC. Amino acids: CASSFGGPLNYGYTF.

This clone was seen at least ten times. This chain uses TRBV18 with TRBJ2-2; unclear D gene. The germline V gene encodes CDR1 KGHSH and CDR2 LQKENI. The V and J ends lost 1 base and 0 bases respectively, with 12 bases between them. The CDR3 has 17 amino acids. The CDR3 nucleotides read TGTGCCAGCTCACCACGACGAGAGCTTACGAACACCGGGGAGCTGTTTTTT. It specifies CASSPRRELTNTGELFF. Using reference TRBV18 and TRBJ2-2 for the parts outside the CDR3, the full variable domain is NAGVMQNPRHLVRRRGQEARLRCSPMKGHSHVYWYRQLPEEGLKFMVYLQKENIIDESGMPKERFSAEFPKEGPSILRIQQVVRGDSAAYFCASSPRRELTNTGELFFGEGSRLTVL.